These 19 T cell receptor beta chains originate from one sample sequenced in a study of control samples from healthy donors and cancer patients (dated by TCRdb to about 2020). The library was prepared using the immunoSEQ multiplex PCR assay. TCRdb retrieved this table from immuneACCESS and kept in-frame rearrangements only. Not all clones are present; in checked studies, unresolved V genes account for under half, and no reason is known for the remainder. The table for this sample lists about 110,000 clones; almost 85% of them were counted only once. Approximately 7% of the sample comes from the top ten. Sequencing input: blood. Source of these receptors: a man between 18 and 29 years old in good health.

The genes are TRBV27 and TRBJ1-2, with D perhaps matching TRBD1 (6 bases). Germline CDR1 reads MNHEY; CDR2 reads SMNVEV (reference sequence). V lost 6 bases to trimming and J lost 6 bases, with 20 bases between them. The CDR3 contains 15 residues. The CDR3 spells CASSQVGTMANGYTF. The DNA of the CDR3 is TGTGCCAGCAGCCAGGTGGGGACAATGGCTAATGGCTACACCTTC.

This chain links TRBV29-1 with TRBJ2-3, with TRBD1 as a possible D gene (6 bases). CDR1 and CDR2 from the germline V gene are SQVTM and ANQGSEA. The CDR3 extends over 13 amino acids. The V gene lost 7 bases and the J gene lost 2 bases, with 13 bases spanning the gap. The CDR3 sequence: CSGRTGPTDTQYF. The CDR3 DNA follows: TGCAGCGGTAGAACAGGGCCCACAGATACGCAGTATTTT.

On this clone itself: A much larger clone sits a single nucleotide away, making a read error possible. Other DNA sequences of this sample code for an identical CDR3. This chain connects TRBV15 to TRBJ1-5, with D possibly matching TRBD1 (5 bases). Germline V CDR1 and CDR2: LNHNV, YYDKDF (reference sequence). The CDR3 runs 14 residues. For the CDR3, the DNA is TGTGCCACCAGCCCCCTAGGGGAAGATCAACCCCAGCATTTT. As protein: CATSPLGEDQPQHF.

J is TRBJ2-1 and V is TRBV19; D may match TRBD1 or TRBD2 (6 bases each). V dropped 7 bases and J dropped 7 bases, with 20 bases sitting between them. The CDR3 spans 15 residues. Germline CDR1 and CDR2: LNHDA and SQIVND (reference sequence). CDR3 amino acids: CASTAEGGLRNEQFF. CDR3 nucleotides: TGTGCCAGTACGGCGGAGGGGGGACTTAGGAATGAGCAGTTCTTC.

V gene TRBV30 combines with J gene TRBJ1-6; D remains unclear. The germline CDR1 and CDR2 sequences are GTSNPN and SVGIG (reference sequence). The CDR3 contains 11 residues. The V end was cut by 4 bases, the J end by 10 bases, with 8 bases between. The chain's CDR3 is CAWTARSPLHF. Written as DNA, the CDR3 is TGTGCCTGGACCGCTCGGTCACCCCTCCACTTT.

The chain carries TRBV10-1 and TRBJ2-1; possible D gene TRBD1, 6 bases. CDR3 length equals 14 residues. Trimming pared 10 bases from V and 8 bases from J, leaving 21 bases between. Germline V gene sequence: CDR1 WNHNN, CDR2 SYGVQD (reference sequence). DNA of the CDR3: TGCGCCACAAACAGGGCTGGGGTCTGCCATGAGCAGTTCTTC. Residues: CATNRAGVCHEQFF.

The chain is built from TRBV30 and TRBJ1-3; D gene ambiguous. The CDR3 spans 14 residues. V was pared by 0 bases and J by 7 bases, with 13 bases between. Germline V gives CDR1 GTSNPN, CDR2 SVGIG (reference sequence). As DNA, the CDR3 is TGTGCCTGGAGTGTACGGACTATACAGAACACCATATATTTT. Protein sequence: CAWSVRTIQNTIYF.

The J gene is TRBJ1-2, the V gene TRBV5-6; D call uncertain. Germline V gives CDR1 SGHDT, CDR2 YYEEEE. The CDR3 spans 14 residues. V was clipped by 4 bases and J by 6 bases, with 16 bases between them. CDR3 coding DNA: TGTGCCAGCAGCCGCAACCCGGCGTTTGATGGCTACACCTTC. The encoded protein is CASSRNPAFDGYTF.

The rearrangement joins TRBV29-1 to TRBJ1-5; TRBD1 is a possible D gene (6 bases). Germline lookup yields CDR1 SQVTM and CDR2 ANQGSEA. CDR3 length: 16 amino acids. The V end was cut by 6 bases, the J end by 9 bases, with 27 bases between. The CDR3 bases are TGCAGCGTAAGGACAGAAGGAGGGCCCGGGAGGGGGCCCCAGCATTTT. Encoded protein: CSVRTEGGPGRGPQHF.

This clone was recorded a few times. V usage is TRBV11-2 and J usage is TRBJ2-1; D is unclear. The CDR3 has 15 amino acids. Germline V gives CDR1 SGHAT, CDR2 FQNNGV. Trimming cost V 1 base and J 5 bases, with 12 bases left between them. CDR3 amino acids: CASSLGGHADNEQFF. CDR3 DNA: TGTGCCAGCAGCTTAGGCGGTCACGCCGACAATGAGCAGTTCTTC.

The rearrangement links TRBV19 to TRBJ1-3, with D possibly being TRBD1 (5 bases). This CDR3 spans 16 amino acids. Germline V gene data show CDR1 as LNHDA and CDR2 as SQIVND (reference sequence). V was shortened by 6 bases and J by 0 bases, with 15 bases between the two germline ends. The CDR3 spells CASRAAGDYSGNTIYF. In nucleotides, the CDR3 is TGTGCCAGTAGGGCGGCGGGGGATTACTCTGGAAACACCATATATTTT. Full variable domain (missing parts from reference TRBV19 and TRBJ1-3): DGGITQSPKYLFRKEGQNVTLSCEQNLNHDAMYWYRQDPGQGLRLIYYSQIVNDFQKGDIAEGYSVSREKKESFPLTVTSAQKNPTAFYLCASRAAGDYSGNTIYFGEGSWLTVV.

This clone came up a few times. The V gene is TRBV9, the J gene TRBJ1-6; no clear D. Per germline, CDR1 SGDLS and CDR2 YYNGEE. This CDR3 region has 12 residues. V lost 4 bases and J 7 bases, leaving 6 bases between the germline ends. The CDR3 coding sequence is TGTGCCAGCAGCCCTCTAAATTCACCCCTCCACTTT. Encoded protein: CASSPLNSPLHF.

This clone was observed a single time. The chain employs TRBV4-2 and TRBJ1-1; 7 bases map to TRBD1. There are 17 residues in the CDR3. V shed 6 bases, J shed 0 bases, and the junction held 13 bases outside the gene matches. In germline, CDR1 is LGHNA, CDR2 YNFKEQ. The CDR3 sequence is CASSTRQGQDLNTEAFF. The CDR3 coding sequence is TGTGCCAGCAGTACTAGACAGGGCCAAGATTTGAACACTGAAGCTTTCTTT.

V and J are TRBV6-2 or TRBV6-3 and TRBJ1-5; D remains ambiguous. With 4 bases removed from V and 9 bases from J, the gap between germline ends came to 13 bases. The CDR3 runs 13 residues. CDR1 and CDR2 from the germline V gene are MNHEY and SVGEGT. The CDR3 sequence is CASSSRSAGPQHF. The DNA for the CDR3 is TGTGCCAGCAGTTCCCGATCGGCCGGGCCCCAGCATTTT.

The rearrangement links TRBV28 to TRBJ1-1; 7 positions match TRBD1. After removal of 2 bases from V and 5 bases from J, the junction contained 5 bases not matched to a gene. Per germline, CDR1 MDHEN and CDR2 SYDVKM. The CDR3 runs to 14 residues. CDR3 in DNA: TGTGCCAGCAGTTTAAGACCAGGGGGAACTGAAGCTTTCTTT. Its translation is CASSLRPGGTEAFF.

This clone was counted a few times. V is TRBV29-1 and J is TRBJ2-3; D might be TRBD2 (6 bases). This CDR3 has 12 amino acids. Trimming took off 7 bases at V and 7 bases at J, with 15 bases between the two ends. Germline V gene sequence: CDR1 SQVTM, CDR2 ANQGSEA. The chain's CDR3 is CSARRDEYTQYF. In DNA form, the CDR3 reads TGCAGCGCCCGGCGGGATGAATATACGCAGTATTTT.

The sample holds a few counts of this clone. CDR3 DNA: TGTGCCAGTAGCTCGACAGGGGCCCAAGAGACCCAGTACTTC. Amino acid sequence: CASSSTGAQETQYF. The rearrangement links TRBV19 to TRBJ2-5, with TRBD1 matching over 8 bases. V was pared by 6 bases and J by 1 base, with 4 bases of the junction left unmatched. The CDR3 is made up of 14 amino acids. CDR1 is LNHDA and CDR2 is SQIVND in the germline V gene (reference sequence).

The V call is TRBV3-1 (or the pseudogene TRBV3-2), the J call TRBJ1-1; possible D gene TRBD1, 6 bases. V gave up 1 base and J gave up 1 base, with 19 bases separating them. The CDR3 runs to 18 residues. Germline-derived CDR1 and CDR2 are LGHDT and YNNKEL (reference sequence). The CDR3 spells CASSQAPMPETGNTEAFF. In nucleotides, the CDR3 is TGTGCCAGCAGCCAAGCCCCTATGCCCGAGACAGGGAACACTGAAGCTTTCTTT.

J is TRBJ2-2 and V is TRBV6-5, with D perhaps TRBD1 or TRBD2 (5 bases each). CDR3 length: 15 amino acids. V dropped 5 bases and J dropped 0 bases, with 10 bases sitting between them. The V gene's germline CDR1 is MNHEY and CDR2 SVGAGI. CDR3 sequence: CASSRGPTNTGELFF. The CDR3 DNA reads as TGTGCCAGCAGTAGGGGACCAACGAACACCGGGGAGCTGTTTTTT.